Shown below are 20 T cell receptor beta chains from a single sample sequenced in a study of blood T cell repertoires in COVID-19. Measured with immunoSEQ multiplex PCR; TCRdb has only the in-frame clones, and not every one. The data contain about 170,000 clones, roughly 80% of them singletons. The sample taken for sequencing was peripheral blood. The receptors originated from a human donor with acute or convalescent COVID-19. The donor label of this sample is uncertain.

The chain combines TRBV10-2 with TRBJ1-1; D possibly corresponds to TRBD1 (5 bases). The CDR3 covers 13 residues. V lost 2 bases to trimming and J lost 1 base, with 5 bases between them. Germline CDR1 WSHSY, CDR2 SAAADI. The DNA for the CDR3 is TGCGCCAGCAGTGAGCAGGGGAACACTGAAGCTTTCTTT. Translated: CASSEQGNTEAFF.

To note about this clone: Other DNA variants within this sample encode the same CDR3. The V and J genes are TRBV7-2 and TRBJ2-5, with 7 bases lining up with TRBD1. The V and J ends lost 7 bases and 4 bases, in that order; junction bases with no gene match: 6. CDR1 is SGHTA and CDR2 is FQGNSA in the germline V gene. This CDR3 has 13 residues. The CDR3 sequence: CASNPGQPETQYF. The DNA of the CDR3 is TGTGCCAGCAACCCGGGACAGCCAGAGACCCAGTACTTC. Combining the CDR3 with reference TRBV7-2 and TRBJ2-5 gives the whole variable domain GAGVSQSPSNKVTEKGKDVELRCDPISGHTALYWYRQSLGQGLEFLIYFQGNSAPDKSGLPSDRFSAERTGGSVSTLTIQRTQQEDSAVYLCASNPGQPETQYFGPGTRLLVL.

This chain links TRBV5-1 with TRBJ1-3; possibly TRBD1 for D (6 bases). The germline V gene has CDR1 SGHRS and CDR2 YFSETQ. The CDR3 has 16 residues. V lost 0 bases and J 1 base, leaving 11 bases between the germline ends. The DNA for the CDR3 is TGCGCCAGCAGCTTGGAAGGCCAGGGGTCTGGAAACACCATATATTTT. The encoded protein is CASSLEGQGSGNTIYF.

In this sample, this clone turned up once. The chain recombines TRBV30 with TRBJ2-3; no definite D call. V gave up 2 bases and J gave up 5 bases, with 5 bases separating them. CDR1 and CDR2 from the germline V gene are GTSNPN and SVGIG (reference sequence). The CDR3 extends over 11 amino acids. The CDR3 DNA sequence: TGTGCCTGGAGTACTGAAGATACGCAGTATTTT. It is translated as CAWSTEDTQYF.

The chain has TRBV12-3 or TRBV12-4 and TRBJ1-5; tentatively, D is TRBD1 (5 bases). The length of the CDR3 is 12 residues. V was clipped by 6 bases and J by 4 bases, with 7 bases between them. The CDR3: CASRTENQPQHF. The DNA of the CDR3 is TGTGCCAGCAGGACAGAGAATCAGCCCCAGCATTTT.

CDR3 coding DNA: TGTGCCAGCAGCTTAGCTACAGGGAACACTGAAGCTTTCTTT. Translating it yields CASSLATGNTEAFF. The chain uses TRBV7-6 and TRBJ1-1; maybe TRBD1 (5 bases). This CDR3 spans 14 amino acids. Trimming pared 0 bases from V and 1 base from J, leaving 6 bases between. Per the germline V gene, CDR1 is SGHVS and CDR2 is FNYEAQ. Using reference TRBV7-6 and TRBJ1-1 for the parts outside the CDR3, the full variable domain is GAGVSQSPRYKVTKRGQDVALRCDPISGHVSLYWYRQALGQGPEFLTYFNYEAQQDKSGLPNDRFSAERPEGSISTLTIQRTEQRDSAMYRCASSLATGNTEAFFGQGTRLTVV.

The genes are TRBV15 and TRBJ2-2; 8 nucleotides agree with TRBD2. CDR1 and CDR2 from the germline V gene are LNHNV and YYDKDF (reference sequence). The CDR3 has 19 amino acids. Unmatched junction bases numbered 18, after V lost 3 bases and J lost 6 bases. The chain's CDR3 is CATSSLEAGVLLNSGELFF. CDR3 DNA: TGTGCCACCAGCAGCCTCGAAGCGGGAGTCCTCCTTAACTCCGGGGAGCTGTTTTTT.

This clone was detected a few times. CDR3 in DNA: TGCGCCAGCAGCGCGGGTGAGGGCTATGGCTACACCTTC. It yields the protein CASSAGEGYGYTF. The chain couples TRBV5-1 to TRBJ1-2; D remains ambiguous. V shed 4 bases and J shed 4 bases, with 11 bases lying between them. CDR3 length equals 13 residues. Germline V lookup: CDR1 SGHRS, CDR2 YFSETQ.

This clone appeared a few times. This chain connects TRBV29-1 to TRBJ1-2; D gene uncertain. The CDR3 has 12 amino acids. CDR1 is SQVTM and CDR2 is ANQGSEA in the germline V gene. Between the trimmed V and J ends, which lost 7 bases and 4 bases, there was a span of 13 bases. The CDR3 region is CSADGGVYGYTF. The CDR3 DNA reads TGCAGCGCCGACGGAGGCGTCTATGGCTACACCTTC. Combining the CDR3 with reference TRBV29-1 and TRBJ1-2 gives the whole variable domain SAVISQKPSRDICQRGTSLTIQCQVDSQVTMMFWYRQQPGQSLTLIATANQGSEATYESGFVIDKFPISRPNLTFSTLTVSNMSPEDSSIYLCSADGGVYGYTFGSGTRLTVV.

The chain recombines TRBV15 with TRBJ1-5; D is possibly TRBD1 (5 bases). This CDR3 region has 15 residues. CDR1 and CDR2 (germline): LNHNV, YYDKDF (reference sequence). V lost 5 bases and J 4 bases, leaving 15 bases between the germline ends. The CDR3 here is CATSQDQGWNQPQHF. In DNA, the CDR3 is TGTGCCACCAGCCAGGATCAGGGTTGGAATCAGCCCCAGCATTTT.

The count of this clone is one. V usage is TRBV6-5 and J usage is TRBJ2-7; TRBD1 agrees at 9 bases. Germline values: CDR1 MNHEY, CDR2 SVGAGI. CDR3 length equals 14 residues. J gave up 2 bases and V 6 bases, and 5 bases lay outside the gene matches. The CDR3 sequence is CASSGGTGTYEQYF. The DNA of the CDR3 is TGTGCCAGCAGCGGTGGGACAGGGACCTACGAGCAGTACTTC.

CDR3 protein: CASSIGRAGGYNEQFF. Here the CDR3 DNA reads TGTGCCAGTAGTATTGGTCGTGCGGGAGGCTACAATGAGCAGTTCTTC. This chain joins TRBV19 and TRBJ2-1; 8 nucleotides line up with TRBD2. Germline CDR1 and CDR2: LNHDA and SQIVND (reference sequence). This CDR3 has 16 amino acids. After removal of 3 bases from V and 3 bases from J, the junction contained 7 bases not matched to a gene.

The chain joins TRBV25-1 to TRBJ1-4, with 8 bases fitting TRBD1. Per germline, CDR1 MGHDK and CDR2 SYGVNS. The CDR3 has 13 residues. J was trimmed by 4 bases and V by 7 bases; bases with no gene match: 2. This chain's CDR3 is CASTTGVNEKLFF. CDR3 nucleotide sequence: TGTGCCAGCACGACAGGGGTTAATGAAAAACTGTTTTTT. Full variable domain (missing parts from reference TRBV25-1 and TRBJ1-4): EADIYQTPRYLVIGTGKKITLECSQTMGHDKMYWYQQDPGMELHLIHYSYGVNSTEKGDLSSESTVSRIRTEHFPLTLESARPSHTSQYLCASTTGVNEKLFFGSGTQLSVL.

The chain recombines TRBV6-5 with TRBJ2-7; D not resolved. The CDR3 extends over 13 amino acids. CDR1 and CDR2 (germline): MNHEY, SVGAGI. V lost 4 bases and J 7 bases, leaving 14 bases between the germline ends. This CDR3 is CASSSETPGEQYF. CDR3 in DNA: TGTGCCAGCAGTTCGGAGACCCCTGGTGAGCAGTACTTC.

V is TRBV19 and J is TRBJ2-5; weak D call: TRBD1 (6 bases). V was pared by 5 bases and J by 3 bases, with 16 bases between. This CDR3 spans 15 amino acids. The V gene's germline CDR1 is LNHDA and CDR2 SQIVND (reference sequence). The CDR3: CASSSVETGKETQYF. The DNA for the CDR3 is TGTGCCAGTAGTTCCGTCGAAACAGGGAAAGAGACCCAGTACTTC.

The CDR3 DNA sequence: TGTGCCAGCAGCTTAGGTAGCGGTCTAGGCTACGAGCAGTACTTC. It yields the protein CASSLGSGLGYEQYF. The chain uses TRBV7-3 and TRBJ2-7, with a weak D call TRBD2 (6 bases). This CDR3 is 15 amino acids long. V dropped 2 bases and J dropped 3 bases, with 14 bases sitting between them. Germline-derived CDR1 and CDR2 are SGHTA and FQGTGA.

The chain has TRBV19 and TRBJ2-1; 16 bases are a match to TRBD2. The trim removed 3 bases at V and 7 bases at J, leaving 9 bases unmatched. Germline-derived CDR1 and CDR2 are LNHDA and SQIVND (reference sequence). This CDR3 region has 18 residues. CDR3 DNA sequence: TGTGCCAGTAGTATTGCGGGACTAGCGGGGGGGCCTGGAAATGAGCAGTTCTTC. It translates to CASSIAGLAGGPGNEQFF.

The J gene is TRBJ2-1, the V gene TRBV28; no reliable D call. Germline values: CDR1 MDHEN, CDR2 SYDVKM. Trimming pared 8 bases from V and 5 bases from J, leaving 19 bases between. There are 15 residues in the CDR3. The CDR3 nucleotides read TGTGCCAGCCTCAGCCATTATCAGGTAAACAATGAGCAGTTCTTC. It codes for CASLSHYQVNNEQFF. Supplemented by reference TRBV28 and TRBJ2-1, the full variable domain reads DVKVTQSSRYLVKRTGEKVFLECVQDMDHENMFWYRQDPGLGLRLIYFSYDVKMKEKGDIPEGYSVSREKKERFSLILESASTNQTSMYLCASLSHYQVNNEQFFGPGTRLTVL.

This chain joins TRBV7-9 and TRBJ1-1, with 10 bases lining up with TRBD1. The CDR3 consists of 14 residues. From germline, CDR1 is SEHNR and CDR2 FQNEAQ (reference sequence). V was pared by 3 bases and J by 10 bases, with 8 bases of the junction left unmatched. CDR3 protein: CASSFSGTGVVAFF. The DNA for the CDR3 is TGTGCCAGCAGCTTTTCCGGGACAGGGGTGGTAGCTTTCTTT.

The CDR3: CASSKGYRGNQPQHF. Written as DNA, the CDR3 is TGTGCCAGCAGCAAAGGATACCGGGGGAATCAGCCCCAGCATTTT. The rearrangement links TRBV21-1 to TRBJ1-5. TRBV21-1 is shown as a pseudogene. The CDR3 extends over 15 amino acids.